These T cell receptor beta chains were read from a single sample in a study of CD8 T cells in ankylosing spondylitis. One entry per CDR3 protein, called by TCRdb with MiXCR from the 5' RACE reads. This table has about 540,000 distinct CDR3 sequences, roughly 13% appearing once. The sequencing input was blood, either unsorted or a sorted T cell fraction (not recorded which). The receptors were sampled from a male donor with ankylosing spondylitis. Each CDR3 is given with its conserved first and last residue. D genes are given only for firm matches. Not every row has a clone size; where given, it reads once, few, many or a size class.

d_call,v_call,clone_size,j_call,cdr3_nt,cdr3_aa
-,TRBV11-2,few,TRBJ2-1,TGTGCCAGCAGCTCTAGTGGGGGGTCGGCCTACAATGAGCAGTTCTTC,CASSSSGGSAYNEQFF
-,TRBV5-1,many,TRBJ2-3,TGCGCCAGCAGCAATCCTAGCTCAGATACGCAGTATTTT,CASSNPSSDTQYF
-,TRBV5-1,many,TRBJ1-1,TGCGCCAGCAGCTCCCAGATGAACACTGAAGCTTTCTTT,CASSSQMNTEAFF
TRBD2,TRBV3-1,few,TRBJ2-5,TGTGCCAGCAGCCAAATGGTGCTAGCGGGACGGGAGACCCAGTACTTC,CASSQMVLAGRETQYF
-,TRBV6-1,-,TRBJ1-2,TGTGCCAGCAGTGAAATATTGGCGGGAAACTATGGCTACACCTTC,CASSEILAGNYGYTF
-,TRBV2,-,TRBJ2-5,TGTGCCTCCTGTCCCAACCGGGCCTCCCAAGAGACCCAGTACTTC,CASCPNRASQETQYF
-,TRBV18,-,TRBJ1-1,TGTGCCAGCTCGCCCGCCGTGACAGTTGAAGCTTTCTTT,CASSPAVTVEAFF
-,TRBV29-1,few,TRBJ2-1,TGCAGCGTTGATCAGGCAGGGGAGCAGTTCTTC,CSVDQAGEQFF
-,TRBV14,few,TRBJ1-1,TGTGCCAGCAGCCGAGGGGTGTCCACTGAAGCTTTCTTT,CASSRGVSTEAFF
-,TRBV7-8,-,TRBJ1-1,TGTGCCAGCAGCTTAGCGAGGGGTAGGGAAGGTTTTTTGGGAGCTTTCTTT,CASSLARGREGFLGAFF
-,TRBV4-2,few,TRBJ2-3,TGTGCCAGCAGCCCCTCCCAGCAGGCGGGAGATACGCAGTATTTT,CASSPSQQAGDTQYF
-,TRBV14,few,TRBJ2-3,TGTGCCAGCAGCCAAGGAGGGACTCGCACAGATACGCAGTATTTT,CASSQGGTRTDTQYF
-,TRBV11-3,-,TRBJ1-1,TGTGCCAGCAGCTTTAAGTACACTGAAGCTTTCTTT,CASSFKYTEAFF
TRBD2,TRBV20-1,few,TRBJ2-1,TGCAGTGCTAGAGACGAGCGGGAGATAATTCACTCCTACAATGAGCAGTTCTTC,CSARDEREIIHSYNEQFF
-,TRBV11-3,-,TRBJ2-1,TGTGCCAGCACCCTCGGACAGATTTACAATGAGCAGTTCTTC,CASTLGQIYNEQFF
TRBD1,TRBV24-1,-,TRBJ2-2,TGTGCCACCAGTGGGGACAGGGGGACCGGGGAGCTGTTTTTT,CATSGDRGTGELFF
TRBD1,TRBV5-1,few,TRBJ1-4,TGCGCCAGCAGCTTGGAGGGACAGGGGTCGTTCACGTCAGGAAAACTGTTTTTT,CASSLEGQGSFTSGKLFF
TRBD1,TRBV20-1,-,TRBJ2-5,TGCAGTGCCTACGGGACAGGGGAAGAGACCCAGTACTTC,CSAYGTGEETQYF
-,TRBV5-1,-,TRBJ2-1,TGCGCCAGCAGCCTACCCACGGATTACAATGAGCAGTTCTTC,CASSLPTDYNEQFF
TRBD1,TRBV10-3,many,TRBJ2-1,TGTGCCATCAGTGAAGGACAGGGATTGTACAATGAGCAGTTCTTC,CAISEGQGLYNEQFF
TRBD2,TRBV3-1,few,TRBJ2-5,TGTGCCAGCAGCCAAAGACTAGCGGGAGCTTCAGAGACCCAGTACTTC,CASSQRLAGASETQYF
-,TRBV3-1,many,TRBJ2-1,TGTGCCAGCAGCCAAGGGCCCGGAGGGAGAGATGAGCAGTTCTTC,CASSQGPGGRDEQFF
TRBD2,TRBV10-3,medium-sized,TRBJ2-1,TGTGCCATCAGTGATGGGACTAGCGGGAGGCAAGAGCAGTTCTTC,CAISDGTSGRQEQFF
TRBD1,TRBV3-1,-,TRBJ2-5,TGTGCCAGCAGAGCGACAGGGAAACAAGAGACCCAGTACTTC,CASRATGKQETQYF
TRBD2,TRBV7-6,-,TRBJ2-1,TGTGCCAGCAGCCTTTTGACTGCGGGGGGTTACAATGAGCAGTTCTTC,CASSLLTAGGYNEQFF
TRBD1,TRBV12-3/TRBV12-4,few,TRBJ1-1,TGTGCCAGCAGTTCGTGGGAGACAGGGGGCACTGAAGCTTTCTTT,CASSSWETGGTEAFF
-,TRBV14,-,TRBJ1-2,TGTGCCAGCAGCCCCCTGGGAGGGGGAATCCGGGGCTATGGCTACACCTTC,CASSPLGGGIRGYGYTF
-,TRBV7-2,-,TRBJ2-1,TGTGCCAGCAGCTTTTACGTGAGGGATGAGCAGTTCTTC,CASSFYVRDEQFF
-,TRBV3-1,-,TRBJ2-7,TGTGCCAGCAGCCCTCCGGACGGAAGGATGCTCTACGAGCAGTACTTC,CASSPPDGRMLYEQYF
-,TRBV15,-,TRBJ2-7,TGTGCCACCAGCAACCAACATTCCAGGGTTAACTACGAGCAGTACTTC,CATSNQHSRVNYEQYF
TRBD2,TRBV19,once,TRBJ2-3,TGTGCCAGTAGTCCCTCGGTAGTGGGAGGGCCAGATACGCAGTATTTT,CASSPSVVGGPDTQYF
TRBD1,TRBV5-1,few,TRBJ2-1,TGCGCCAGCGGATCCCCGGGACAGTACAATGAGCAGTTCTTC,CASGSPGQYNEQFF
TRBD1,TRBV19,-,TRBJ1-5,TGTGCCAGTAGTCGAGTGGAGGGGGCCGGCAATCAGCCCCAGCATTTT,CASSRVEGAGNQPQHF
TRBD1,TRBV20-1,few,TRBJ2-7,TGCAGTGCTAGTGACAGGGGTCAAGCCTACGAGCAGTACTTC,CSASDRGQAYEQYF
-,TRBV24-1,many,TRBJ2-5,TGTGCCACCAGTGACGCAGGACTCCTCCAAGAGACCCAGTACTTC,CATSDAGLLQETQYF
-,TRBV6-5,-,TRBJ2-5,TGTGCCAGCAGTTACGTCTCCATGCTCGGAAAGGAGACCCAGTACTTC,CASSYVSMLGKETQYF
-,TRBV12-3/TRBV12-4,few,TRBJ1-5,TGTGCCAGCAGCTTCACCCCAGGGGATCAGCCCCAGCATTTT,CASSFTPGDQPQHF
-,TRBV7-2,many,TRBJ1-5,TGTGCCAGCAGCTCGACTTTGGGGGATCAGCCCCAGCATTTT,CASSSTLGDQPQHF
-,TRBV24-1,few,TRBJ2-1,TGTGCCACCAGTGAATCGAGCCCAGCGAATGAGCAGTTCTTC,CATSESSPANEQFF
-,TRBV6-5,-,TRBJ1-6,TGTGCCAGCAGTTACAGGGGGGCGGGAATTTCACCCCTCCACTTT,CASSYRGAGISPLHF
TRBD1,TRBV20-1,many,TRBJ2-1,TGCAGTGCTAGGGGACAGTACTCCTACAATGAGCAGTTCTTC,CSARGQYSYNEQFF
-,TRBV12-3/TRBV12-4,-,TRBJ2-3,TGTGCCAGCAGATCCTCCAGCACAGATACGCAGTATTTT,CASRSSSTDTQYF
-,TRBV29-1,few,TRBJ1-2,TGCAGCGTTGGGACGGACCGTATGGGCTACACCTTC,CSVGTDRMGYTF
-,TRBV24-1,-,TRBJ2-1,TGTGCCACCAGTGCTCCGGGTTTGGGATACAATGAGCAGTTCTTC,CATSAPGLGYNEQFF
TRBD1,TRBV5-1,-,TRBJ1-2,TGCGCCAGCAGCTTCGGCGACAGGGGGCTTGATGGCTACACCTTC,CASSFGDRGLDGYTF
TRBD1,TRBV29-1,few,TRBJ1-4,TGCAGCGCGGGGGACAGGGCAGATGAAAAACTGTTTTTT,CSAGDRADEKLFF
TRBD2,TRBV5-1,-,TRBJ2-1,TGCGCCAGCAGCTTGGTAGGAGCACGGGAGCGGGGCAATGAGCAGTTCTTC,CASSLVGARERGNEQFF
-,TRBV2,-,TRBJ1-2,TGTGCCAGCAGTTTGACAGTAGGCTACACCTTC,CASSLTVGYTF
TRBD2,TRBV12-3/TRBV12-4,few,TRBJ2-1,TGTGCCAGCAGCTCGCCAGCCGGGTTCCGGGGGGGAGAGCAGTTCTTC,CASSSPAGFRGGEQFF
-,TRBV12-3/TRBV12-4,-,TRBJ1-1,TGTGCCAGCAGTTTTATCACAGGAGAGAACACTGAAGCTTTCTTT,CASSFITGENTEAFF